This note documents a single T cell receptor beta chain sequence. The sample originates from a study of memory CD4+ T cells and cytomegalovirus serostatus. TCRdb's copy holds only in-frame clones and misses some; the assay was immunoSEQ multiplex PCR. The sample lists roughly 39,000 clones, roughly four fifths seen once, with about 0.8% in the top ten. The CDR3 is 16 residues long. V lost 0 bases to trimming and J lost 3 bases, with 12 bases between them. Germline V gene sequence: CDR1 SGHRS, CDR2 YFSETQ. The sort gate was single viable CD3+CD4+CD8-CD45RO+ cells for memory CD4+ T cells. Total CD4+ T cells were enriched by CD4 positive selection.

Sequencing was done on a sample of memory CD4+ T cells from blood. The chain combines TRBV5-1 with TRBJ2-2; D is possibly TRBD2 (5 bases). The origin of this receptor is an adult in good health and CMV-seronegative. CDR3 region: CASSLGRGLDTGELFF. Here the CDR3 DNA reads TGCGCCAGCAGCTTGGGACGAGGGTTGGACACCGGGGAGCTGTTTTTT.